The 10 T cell receptor beta chains reported below all come from one sample, sequenced in a study of cytomegalovirus exposure and HLA in healthy donors. The primer mix had 60 Vbeta and 13 Jbeta primers. Sequenced by immunoSEQ multiplex PCR; TCRdb stores in-frame clones only, minus some. This table holds about 110,000 clones, 78% found once. Specimen: PBMCs. These receptors came from a man aged 25-45 years in good health and CMV-seronegative.

The table lists this clone with a count of one. The DNA for the CDR3 is TGTGCCAGCAGCGTAGGGCAGAATCAGCCCCAGCATTTT. This codes for CASSVGQNQPQHF. The chain links TRBV9 to TRBJ1-5; no definite D call. The CDR3 is 13 amino acids. The germline V and J ends were trimmed by 0 bases and 4 bases, with 5 bases remaining between them. CDR1 and CDR2 (germline): SGDLS, YYNGEE.

This clone came up a few times. The rearrangement uses TRBV30 and TRBJ2-5, with a possible D match to TRBD2 (6 bases). Germline values: CDR1 GTSNPN, CDR2 SVGIG (reference sequence). The CDR3 has 12 residues. V gave up 1 base and J gave up 13 bases, with 16 bases separating them. The CDR3, as DNA: TGTGCCTGGAGTGCCGGGGACTCCCGGCCGTACTTC. This codes for CAWSAGDSRPYF.

This clone appeared a few times. The V gene is TRBV29-1, the J gene TRBJ1-1; D might be TRBD1 (5 bases). This CDR3 contains 13 residues. V gave up 6 bases and J gave up 0 bases, with 11 bases separating them. Germline V lookup: CDR1 SQVTM, CDR2 ANQGSEA. The CDR3 bases are TGCAGCGTCGTCGGGGGGATGAACACTGAAGCTTTCTTT. This codes for CSVVGGMNTEAFF.

The chain carries TRBV4-1 and TRBJ1-3; a weak D match, TRBD1 (5 bases). Germline lookup yields CDR1 MGHRA and CDR2 YSYEKL. The CDR3 extends over 15 amino acids. V lost 0 bases and J 4 bases, leaving 10 bases between the germline ends. The CDR3 region has the DNA TGCGCCAGCAGCCAAGATCAGGGATCGGGAAACACCATATATTTT. Translated: CASSQDQGSGNTIYF.

J is TRBJ1-6 and V is TRBV7-2, with 8 bases fitting TRBD1. V shed 3 bases, J shed 7 bases, and the junction held 5 bases outside the gene matches. The CDR3 has 15 amino acids. Germline V gives CDR1 SGHTA, CDR2 FQGNSA. The CDR3 loop is CASSFRDRTNSPLHF. DNA for the CDR3: TGTGCCAGCAGCTTTCGGGACAGGACAAATTCACCCCTCCACTTT.

The rearrangement joins TRBV15 to TRBJ2-7, with 7 nucleotides matching TRBD1. Germline-derived CDR1 and CDR2 are LNHNV and YYDKDF (reference sequence). The CDR3 consists of 14 residues. The V and J ends lost 5 bases and 1 base, in that order; junction bases with no gene match: 5. CDR3 residues: CATSSRDRSYEQYF. The CDR3 DNA sequence: TGTGCCACCAGCTCCCGGGACAGATCCTACGAGCAGTACTTC.

This clone was counted between two and nine times. The chain recombines TRBV19 with TRBJ2-4; 9 bases agree with TRBD2. Germline loops: CDR1 LNHDA, CDR2 SQIVND (reference sequence). CDR3 length equals 18 residues. The V segment lost 7 bases and the J segment 1 base; nucleotides outside the gene matches: 14. CDR3 DNA: TGTGCCAGTAAATTGTCAATCGCGGGAGGGATTGCCAAAAACATTCAGTACTTC. This translates into CASKLSIAGGIAKNIQYF. Full variable domain (outside the CDR3, taken from reference TRBV19 and TRBJ2-4): DGGITQSPKYLFRKEGQNVTLSCEQNLNHDAMYWYRQDPGQGLRLIYYSQIVNDFQKGDIAEGYSVSREKKESFPLTVTSAQKNPTAFYLCASKLSIAGGIAKNIQYFGAGTRLSVL.

This chain uses TRBV12-5 with TRBJ2-2; 7 nucleotides line up with TRBD2. The CDR3 sequence is 14 residues long. Germline V gives CDR1 LGHNT, CDR2 FRNRAP. The V segment lost 6 bases and the J segment 2 bases; nucleotides outside the gene matches: 3. CDR3 DNA sequence: TGTGCTAGTGGGGCAGCGGGAAACACCGGGGAGCTGTTTTTT. This encodes CASGAAGNTGELFF.

This chain uses TRBV6-5 with TRBJ1-1; D is unclear. The CDR3 consists of 12 residues. Germline loops: CDR1 MNHEY, CDR2 SVGAGI. V was clipped by 7 bases and J by 1 base, with 7 bases between them. The CDR3 DNA is TGTGCCAGCAAACCCGGGAACACTGAAGCTTTCTTT. It encodes CASKPGNTEAFF.

The chain uses TRBV15 and TRBJ2-3, with TRBD2 identical over 11 bases. The CDR3 covers 17 residues. Germline V lookup: CDR1 LNHNV, CDR2 YYDKDF (reference sequence). V gave up 5 bases and J gave up 3 bases; unmatched junction bases: 10. The CDR3 protein is CATSRISGGAGTDTQYF. In DNA form, the CDR3 reads TGTGCCACCAGCCGCATTAGCGGGGGGGCCGGTACAGATACGCAGTATTTT.